This TCR beta chain was sequenced for a study of blood T cell repertoires in COVID-19. For the study at large: The United States, Italy and Spain provided the acute and convalescent COVID-19 samples. T cells, B-cell-depleted T cells, or PBMCs supplied cDNA or gDNA.

V shed 1 base and J shed 1 base, with 4 bases lying between them. Germline CDR1 is MNHEY and CDR2 is SVGAGI. There are 13 residues in the CDR3. Original analysis: Reference gene primer amplification in the assay estimated nucleated cell counts. The protocol was immunoSEQ multiplex PCR, while the TCRdb copy is restricted to in-frame clones and leaves out a portion. V, J and clone size were drawn from that table, and D and trimming were deduced from the DNA. The sample lists about 130,000 clones, about four fifths occurring once. The chain couples TRBV6-5 to TRBJ1-1; the D is unclear. This TCR derives from a woman aged 50 to 65 with acute or convalescent COVID-19. The sequenced material came from peripheral blood. The CDR3: CASSYYGNTEAFF. For the CDR3, the DNA is TGTGCCAGCAGTTACTACGGGAACACTGAAGCTTTCTTT.